This T cell receptor beta chain originates from a study of cytomegalovirus exposure and HLA in healthy donors. This CDR3 contains 13 residues. The V gene's germline CDR1 is SGHNT and CDR2 YENEEA. V lost 5 bases, J lost 1 base, and 1 base stayed unmatched. Donors likely had unrecorded immune exposures despite being nominally healthy when sampled. The PCR ran on 60 Vbeta and 13 Jbeta primers. TCRdb's copy holds only in-frame clones and misses some; the assay was immunoSEQ multiplex PCR. The sample has 100,000 to 150,000 clones, 80% seen once; the top ten hold 1%. The chain recombines TRBV11-3 with TRBJ1-1; 7 positions match TRBD1. The receptor was isolated from a man aged 40-55 years in good health and CMV-seronegative. The material sequenced was PBMCs. The CDR3 region has the DNA TGTGCCAGCAGCCAGGGGGAGAACACTGAAGCTTTCTTT. As protein: CASSQGENTEAFF. The whole variable domain, remainder taken from reference TRBV11-3 and TRBJ1-1, is EAGVVQSPRYKIIEKKQPVAFWCNPISGHNTLYWYLQNLGQGPELLIRYENEEAVDDSQLPKDRFSAERLKGVDSTLKIQPAELGDSAVYLCASSQGENTEAFFGQGTRLTVV.